This entry concerns a single T cell receptor beta chain. The table lists this clonotype with a few counts. Its antigen is not yet known. Per-base quality was not reported, and no clone a single base away is much larger than it. This entry comes from a study of regulatory T cells in long-lasting Graves disease (dated by TCRdb to about 2021). The study in broad terms: Newly diagnosed Graves' disease patients had taken antithyroid drugs for less than 3 months. Patients with persistent Graves' disease were compared with patients with newly diagnosed Graves' disease using TCR sequencing and RNA sequencing of peripheral blood. The study was registered as a clinical trial and conducted in China. A total of about 33 samples were covered by TCR sequencing, comprising roughly 13 persistent and around 20 newly diagnosed Graves' disease patients.

Reading from cysteine to phenylalanine, the CDR3 counts 19 amino acids. Here the CDR3 DNA is all that survives: 57 bases in frame from base 1. The germline V gene provides CDR1 SGDLS and CDR2 YYNGEE. After removal of 0 bases from V and 3 bases from J, the junction retains 12 bases not matched to a gene. Paper-wide results and their limitations: More public clonotypes were shared among persistent patients (around 2,600) than among newly diagnosed patients (roughly 1,000). Only peripheral blood was studied, because thyroid tissue, the primary lesion, was inaccessible. Preferential use of TRBV28, TRBJ1-2 and TRBJ2-5 was observed in persistent disease, whereas TRBV20-1 and TRBJ2-1 were favored in newly diagnosed disease. Lower TCR Shannon entropy and fewer highly expanded clones were observed in persistent Graves' disease patients than in newly diagnosed patients, which suggested clonal expansion. Sequencing and analysis were restricted to the TCR beta chain. The small sample size was acknowledged by the authors as a limitation that may reduce accuracy.

The time point label corresponds to: newly diagnosed GD, antithyroid drugs for less than 3 months. For both TCR sequencing and RNA sequencing, RNA was extracted from PBMCs in TRIzol. The diagnosis of Graves' disease was made according to American Thyroid Association guidelines. Patients were recruited from an endocrinology department in Xi'an, China. Each patient gave 7 to 9.5 milliliters of peripheral blood, collected in an EDTA anticoagulant tube. Ficoll Paque Plus density gradient separation was used to isolate PBMCs, and no additional T cell sorting was done. An Agilent 2100 Bioanalyzer and agarose gel were used to check RNA quality, while a NanoDrop 2000 measured RNA concentration. Preparation of the library involved multiplex PCR. This sample was sequenced with an Illumina HiSeq 4000. CDR3 regions were amplified by Arm-PCR with iRepertoire HTBI primers to construct TCR beta libraries. PCR products were gel purified before sequencing. Per the source publication's procedure: Across samples, 60 to 75 TRBV and over 11 TRBJ segments were identified and used for gene usage analysis of CDR3 amino acid clonotypes. Filtered high-quality paired reads were merged into contigs using COPE and FqMerger. Contigs were aligned with BLAST to IMGT TRBV, TRBD and TRBJ reference genes, and CDR3 was defined per IMGT. Highly expanded clones were defined as clonotypes with a frequency above 0.1%. Shannon entropy was used to measure repertoire diversity, and the Gini coefficient was used to measure V-J evenness. A clonotype was considered public if more than one individual shared it. TCRdb took the public reads, trimmed them with fastp at Q25, ran MiXCR for clone calling and kept in-frame beta chains. CDR3 protein sequences are deduplicated, and each keeps its most common genes and DNA. It is TCRdb's table, rather than the study itself, that gives the V and J calls and clone size. This sample holds about 460,000 distinct CDR3 sequences; about 14% were observed only once. Of the sample, approximately 19% falls within the top ten clones.

This sample also belongs to another study, concerning T cells in Graves' hyperthyroidism and ophthalmopathy. As the second study states: A patient counted as having stable Graves' hyperthyroidism if no progression to ophthalmopathy occurred over 18 months of follow-up. Hyperthyroidism patients were newly diagnosed, with disease duration under 2 months, and aged 18 to 65 years. Patients with uncontrolled infections, other autoimmune diseases, pregnancy or lactation were excluded. Diagnoses were based on clinical symptoms, serum thyroxine and TRAb, thyroid ultrasound and orbital computed tomography. A first-round RT-PCR of the TCR CDR3 used the HTBI primer set with the Qiagen OneStep RT-PCR kit. Most expanded thyroid clonotypes (frequency above 0.001) were also detected in blood, a finding suggesting that blood repertoires may reflect thyroid immune responses. In cross-validation, a model built on a 13 V-J signature told ophthalmopathy apart from stable hyperthyroidism with under 90% sensitivity and approximately 81% specificity, and in testing the same model reached 80%/75%. In validation, the model predicted progression to ophthalmopathy a median of about 6.5 months before onset, with roughly 68% sensitivity and about 72% specificity. A discovery cohort of approximately 97 patients, approximately 45 with Graves' ophthalmopathy and more than 55 with stable Graves' hyperthyroidism, was used to find distinguishing TCR V-J signatures. An independent validation cohort of fewer than 20 hyperthyroidism patients and over 15 patients who later progressed to ophthalmopathy tested prospective prediction of ophthalmopathy. The 100 or so discovery patients were divided at random into training and test sets in a 7:3 ratio. The study also compared thyroid tissue and blood T-cell repertoires from a handful of Graves' hyperthyroidism patients. Once sampling was done, hyperthyroidism patients were given methimazole at a starting dose of 30 mg daily, whereas ophthalmopathy patients were given high-dose intravenous methylprednisolone. A second multiplex PCR round built the libraries, followed by size selection and purification. Sequencing of the libraries was done on an Illumina HiSeq2000 using paired-end 100 bp reads. SOAPnuke was used to process the raw data, throwing out any read that contained adapters or uncalled bases, had a mean Phred below 15, or lacked an exact constant-primer or identifier match. COPE v1.2.5 was used to merge high-quality paired reads, and clonotypes were defined as unique nucleotide sequences. MiTCR v1.1 was used to align the clonotypes against IMGT TRBV, TRBD and TRBJ reference segments. Analysis was restricted to V-J combinations with a frequency above 0.0001, which covered roughly 99% of repertoires. A TCS score was defined as the ratio of F50 (clonal expansion) to E x V (chaos), with BLOSUM62-based TCRdist applied between CDR3 peptides within each V-J. Welch's t-statistics and random forest reduced 500 to 550 V-J features to about 13, which were used in a naive Bayes classifier (R e1071). No statistical method was used to set the sample size in advance, and investigators knew the group allocation. According to the paper, TCR Vbeta CDR3 sequencing was carried out on approximately 140 peripheral blood samples, which came from 40 to 45 ophthalmopathy, around 74 hyperthyroidism and some 17 progressor patients.

The material was peripheral blood mononuclear cells (PBMCs), obtained at new diagnosis, from a patient treated with antithyroid drugs. Rearrangement joined TRBV9 to TRBJ2-2; TRBD2 fits 9 bases in the junction. The receptor was isolated from a woman in her fifties or sixties with Graves disease. Donor details come from another sample of the same person, matched by shared clones. DNA sequence: TGTGCCAGCAGCGTAGCTACGTCGGCGGGAGGGCTGGACACCGGGGAGCTGTTTTTT. It encodes CASSVATSAGGLDTGELFF.